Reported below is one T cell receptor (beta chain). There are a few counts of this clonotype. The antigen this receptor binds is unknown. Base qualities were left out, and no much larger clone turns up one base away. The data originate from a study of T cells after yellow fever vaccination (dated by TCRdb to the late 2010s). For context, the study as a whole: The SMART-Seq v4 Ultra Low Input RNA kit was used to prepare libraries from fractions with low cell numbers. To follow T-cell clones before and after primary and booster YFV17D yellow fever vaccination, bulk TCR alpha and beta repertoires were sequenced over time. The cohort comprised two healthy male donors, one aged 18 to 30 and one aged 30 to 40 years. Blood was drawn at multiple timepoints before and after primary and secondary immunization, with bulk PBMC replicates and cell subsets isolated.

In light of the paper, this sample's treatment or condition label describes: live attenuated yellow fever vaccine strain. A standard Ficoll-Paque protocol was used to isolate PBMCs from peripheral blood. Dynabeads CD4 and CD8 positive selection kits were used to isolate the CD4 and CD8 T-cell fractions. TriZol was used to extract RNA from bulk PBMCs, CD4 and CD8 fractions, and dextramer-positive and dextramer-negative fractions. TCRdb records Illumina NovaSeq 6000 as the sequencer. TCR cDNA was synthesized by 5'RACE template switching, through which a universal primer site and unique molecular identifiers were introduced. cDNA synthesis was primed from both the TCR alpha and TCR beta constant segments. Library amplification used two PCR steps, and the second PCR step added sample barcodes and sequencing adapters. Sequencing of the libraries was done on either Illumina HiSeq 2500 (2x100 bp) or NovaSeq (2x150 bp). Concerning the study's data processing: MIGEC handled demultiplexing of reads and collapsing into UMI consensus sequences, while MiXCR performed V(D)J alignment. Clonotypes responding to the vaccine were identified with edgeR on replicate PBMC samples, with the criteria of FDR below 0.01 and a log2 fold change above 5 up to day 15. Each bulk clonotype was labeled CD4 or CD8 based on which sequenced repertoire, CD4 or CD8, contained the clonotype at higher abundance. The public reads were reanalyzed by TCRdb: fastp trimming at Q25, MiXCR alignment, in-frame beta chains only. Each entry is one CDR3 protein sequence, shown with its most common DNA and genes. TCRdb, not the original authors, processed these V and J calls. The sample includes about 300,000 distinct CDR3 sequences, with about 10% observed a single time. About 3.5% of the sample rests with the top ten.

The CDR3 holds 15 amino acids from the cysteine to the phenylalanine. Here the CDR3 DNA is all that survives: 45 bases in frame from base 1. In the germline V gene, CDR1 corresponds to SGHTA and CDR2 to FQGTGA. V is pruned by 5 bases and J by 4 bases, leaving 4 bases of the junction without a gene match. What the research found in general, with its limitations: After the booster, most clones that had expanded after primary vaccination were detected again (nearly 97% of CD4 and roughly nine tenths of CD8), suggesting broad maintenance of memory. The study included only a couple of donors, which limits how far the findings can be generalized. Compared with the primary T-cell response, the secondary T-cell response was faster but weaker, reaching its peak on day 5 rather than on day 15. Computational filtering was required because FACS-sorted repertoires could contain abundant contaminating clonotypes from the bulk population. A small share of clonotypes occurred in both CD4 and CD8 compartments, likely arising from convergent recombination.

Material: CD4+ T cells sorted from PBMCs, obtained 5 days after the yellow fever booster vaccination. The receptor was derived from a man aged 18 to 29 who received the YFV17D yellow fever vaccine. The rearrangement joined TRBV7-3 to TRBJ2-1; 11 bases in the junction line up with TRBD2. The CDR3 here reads CASSPTSGNYNEQFF. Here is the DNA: TGTGCCAGCAGCCCGACTAGCGGGAATTACAATGAGCAGTTCTTC.